A selection of T cell receptor beta chains follows, all from one sample in a study of Ad26.COV2.S vaccination and SARS-CoV-2 variants. Only in-frame clones appear in the TCRdb table, and some are missing; sequencing was by immunoSEQ multiplex PCR. The sample records hundreds of thousands of clones, around nine tenths being singletons. The specimen was peripheral blood, collected in a trial of Ad26.COV2.S vaccine versus placebo. The receptor set was obtained from a person aged 18 to 65 who received the Ad26.COV2.S COVID-19 vaccine or a placebo. CDR3s include the opening cysteine and the closing phenylalanine or tryptophan. Each record gives: D gene, J gene, clone size, V gene, CDR3 protein, CDR3 DNA. A D gene is named only where the DNA matches it firmly. Clone sizes are given selectively: once, few, many, or a class where the clone is expanded.

>-|TRBJ1-1|few|TRBV5-4
CASSRLLNTEAFF
TGTGCCAGCAGCCGCCTACTGAACACTGAAGCTTTCTTT
>-|TRBJ1-2|-|TRBV7-2
CASSLARRGMGYGYTF
TGTGCCAGCAGCCTAGCCAGGAGGGGCATGGGCTATGGCTACACCTTC
>-|TRBJ1-2|many|TRBV6-2/TRBV6-3
CASSNTGTYYGYTF
TGTGCCAGCAGTAATACAGGGACTTACTATGGCTACACCTTC
>-|TRBJ2-7|-|TRBV7-8
CASSLGQAYGYEQYF
TGTGCCAGCAGCTTAGGACAGGCCTACGGATACGAGCAGTACTTC
>-|TRBJ2-5|-|TRBV6-4
CASSDSNHWRGPRKKETQYF
TGTGCCAGCAGTGACTCGAATCACTGGCGGGGGCCTCGGAAGAAAGAGACCCAGTACTTC
>-|TRBJ2-7|-|TRBV6-5
CASSYSGTEAYEQYF
TGTGCCAGCAGTTACTCAGGGACCGAAGCCTACGAGCAGTACTTC
>-|TRBJ2-6|-|TRBV29-1
CSVYGGLGANVLTF
TGCAGCGTTTACGGGGGGCTTGGGGCCAACGTCCTGACTTTC
>TRBD2|TRBJ2-3|-|TRBV5-4
CASSWTSSTDTQYF
TGTGCCAGCAGCTGGACTAGTAGCACAGATACGCAGTATTTT
>-|TRBJ2-1|-|TRBV27
CASSLGGSYNEQFF
TGTGCCAGCAGTTTGGGGGGCTCCTACAATGAGCAGTTCTTC
>-|TRBJ1-1|-|TRBV30
CAWSLLESTEAFF
TGTGCCTGGAGTCTGTTAGAGAGCACTGAAGCTTTCTTT
>-|TRBJ1-2|-|TRBV11-2
CASSLDRTGYGYTF
TGTGCCAGCAGCTTAGACCGCACGGGCTATGGCTACACCTTC
>TRBD1|TRBJ1-5|-|TRBV2
CASSGDRGQPQHF
TGTGCCAGCAGTGGGGACAGGGGCCAGCCCCAGCATTTT
>-|TRBJ2-2|-|TRBV7-2
CASSRVQGRGGELFF
TGTGCCAGCAGCCGCGTACAGGGTCGGGGCGGGGAGCTGTTTTTT
>TRBD2|TRBJ2-7|-|TRBV30
CAWSVSSGPFYEQYF
TGTGCCTGGAGTGTTTCTAGCGGGCCGTTCTACGAGCAGTACTTC
>TRBD2|TRBJ2-5|-|TRBV5-4
CASSLEGLRGGQETQYF
TGTGCCAGCAGCTTGGAAGGACTGCGGGGGGGCCAAGAGACCCAGTACTTC
>-|TRBJ2-5|-|TRBV19
CASSIGQPGLTGETQYF
TGTGCCAGTAGTATCGGACAGCCCGGACTGACGGGAGAGACCCAGTACTTC
>TRBD1|TRBJ1-1|-|TRBV5-4
CASSWDRAGTEAFF
TGTGCCAGCAGCTGGGACAGGGCCGGCACTGAAGCTTTCTTT
>TRBD2|TRBJ2-2|-|TRBV7-2
CASSRPRLAGGPSGELFF
TGTGCCAGCAGCCGTCCCAGACTAGCGGGAGGGCCGAGCGGGGAGCTGTTTTTT
>-|TRBJ2-2|-|TRBV6-2/TRBV6-3
CASSYWGAVTGELFF
TGTGCCAGCAGTTACTGGGGAGCCGTCACCGGGGAGCTGTTTTTT
>-|TRBJ2-7|-|TRBV12-3/TRBV12-4
CASSLGEYEQYF
TGTGCCAGCAGTTTAGGAGAATACGAGCAGTACTTC
>-|TRBJ1-6|-|TRBV5-1
CASSLVKNSPLHF
TGCGCCAGCAGCTTGGTCAAGAATTCACCCCTCCACTTT
>-|TRBJ1-3|-|TRBV4-3
CASSHGAGNTIYF
TGCGCCAGCAGCCATGGGGCTGGAAACACCATATATTTT
>-|TRBJ2-7|-|TRBV4-3
CASSQEGGRAYEQYF
TGCGCCAGCAGCCAAGAAGGCGGACGGGCCTACGAGCAGTACTTC
>TRBD1|TRBJ2-3|once|TRBV11-3
CASGRTGGTDTQYF
TGTGCCAGCGGCCGGACAGGGGGCACAGATACGCAGTATTTT
>TRBD2|TRBJ2-1|-|TRBV7-3
CASSSGTSGRWGNEQFF
TGTGCCAGCAGCTCGGGGACTAGCGGGAGGTGGGGCAATGAGCAGTTCTTC
>TRBD1|TRBJ2-5|-|TRBV7-2
CASSLQGAGEGTQYF
TGTGCCAGCAGCTTACAGGGGGCGGGTGAGGGGACCCAGTACTTC
>-|TRBJ1-2|-|TRBV6-2/TRBV6-3
CASSGWGTQNTF
TGTGCCAGCAGTGGTTGGGGCACACAGAACACCTTC